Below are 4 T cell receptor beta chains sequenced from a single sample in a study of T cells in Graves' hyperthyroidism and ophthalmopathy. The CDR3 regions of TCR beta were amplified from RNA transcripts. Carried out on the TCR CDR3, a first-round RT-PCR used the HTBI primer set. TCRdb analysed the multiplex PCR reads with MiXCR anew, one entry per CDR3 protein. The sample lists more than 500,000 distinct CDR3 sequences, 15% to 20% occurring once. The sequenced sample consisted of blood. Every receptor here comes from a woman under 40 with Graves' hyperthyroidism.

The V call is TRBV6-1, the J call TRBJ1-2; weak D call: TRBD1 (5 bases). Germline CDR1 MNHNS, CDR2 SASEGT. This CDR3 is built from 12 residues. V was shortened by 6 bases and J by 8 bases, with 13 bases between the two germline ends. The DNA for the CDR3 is TGTGCCAGCAGCACGGGGGGGGGGGGCTACACCTTC. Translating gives CASSTGGGGYTF.

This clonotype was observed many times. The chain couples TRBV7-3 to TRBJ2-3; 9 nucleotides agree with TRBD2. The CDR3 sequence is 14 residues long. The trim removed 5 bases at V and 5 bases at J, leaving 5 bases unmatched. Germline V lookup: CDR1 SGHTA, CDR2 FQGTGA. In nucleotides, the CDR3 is TGTGCCAGCAGCATGGTAGCGGGAGTAGATACGCAGTATTTT. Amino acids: CASSMVAGVDTQYF.

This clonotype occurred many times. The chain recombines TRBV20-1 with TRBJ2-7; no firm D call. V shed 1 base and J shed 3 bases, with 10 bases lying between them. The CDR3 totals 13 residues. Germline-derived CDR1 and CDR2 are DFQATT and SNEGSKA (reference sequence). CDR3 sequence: CSARGKGIYEQYF. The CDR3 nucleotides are TGCAGTGCTAGAGGGAAGGGAATCTACGAGCAGTACTTC.

CDR3 DNA sequence: TGTGCCAGCAGGTGGGGCCCCGGGGCCAACGTCCTGACTTTC. Encoded protein: CASRWGPGANVLTF. The gene calls are TRBV7-8 and TRBJ2-6, with D maybe TRBD1 (5 bases). The germline V gene has CDR1 SGHVS and CDR2 FQNEAQ. This CDR3 spans 14 amino acids. Trimming took 6 bases from V and 4 from J, leaving 10 bases between them. Full variable domain (outside the CDR3, taken from reference TRBV7-8 and TRBJ2-6): GAGVSQSPRYKVAKRGQDVALRCDPISGHVSLFWYQQALGQGPEFLTYFQNEAQLDKSGLPSDRFFAERPEGSVSTLKIQRTQQEDSAVYLCASRWGPGANVLTFGAGSRLTVL.